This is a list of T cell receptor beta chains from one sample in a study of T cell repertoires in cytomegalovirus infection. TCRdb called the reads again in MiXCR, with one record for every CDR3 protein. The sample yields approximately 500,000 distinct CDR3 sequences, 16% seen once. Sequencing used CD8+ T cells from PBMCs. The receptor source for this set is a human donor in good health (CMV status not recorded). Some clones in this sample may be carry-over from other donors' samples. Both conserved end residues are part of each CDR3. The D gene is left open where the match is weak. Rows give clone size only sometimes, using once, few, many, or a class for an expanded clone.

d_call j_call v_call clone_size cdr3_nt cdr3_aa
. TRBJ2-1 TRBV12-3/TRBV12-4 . TGTGCCAGCAGTTTAGTACCTGGCGTCGCAGCCTACAATGAGCAGTTCTTC CASSLVPGVAAYNEQFF
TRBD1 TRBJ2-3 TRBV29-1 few TGCAGCGTTGAGAGGGACAGCAGCACAGATACGCAGTATTTT CSVERDSSTDTQYF
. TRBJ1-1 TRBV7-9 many TGTGCCAGCAGCTTAACGCGCAAGAACACTGAAGCTTTCTTT CASSLTRKNTEAFF
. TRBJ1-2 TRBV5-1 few TGCGCCAGCAGCTTGGAAGTAGGGGTGGAAGGCTACACCTTC CASSLEVGVEGYTF
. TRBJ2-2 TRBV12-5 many TGTGCTAGTGGTACCGGAGGGGGCGGGGAGCTGTTTTTT CASGTGGGGELFF
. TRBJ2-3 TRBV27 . TGTGCCAGCAGTTTGGGGTCTGGACCGGCGCAGTATTTT CASSLGSGPAQYF
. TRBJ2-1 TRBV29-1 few TGCAGCGTTGAGGGCGGGATAAGCGATGAGCAGTTCTTC CSVEGGISDEQFF
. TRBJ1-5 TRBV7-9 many TGTGCCAGCACACTCGGTACAGCCCAACCTAAGCCCCAGCATTTT CASTLGTAQPKPQHF
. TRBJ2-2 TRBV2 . TGTGCCAGCAGTGTGGGGGTCTTGACCGGGGAGCTGTTTTTT CASSVGVLTGELFF
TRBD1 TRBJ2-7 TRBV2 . TGTGCCAGCAGTGTAGTTGGACAGGTAGACGAGCAGTACTTC CASSVVGQVDEQYF
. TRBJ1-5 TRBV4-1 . TGCGCCAGCAGCCAAGGAATAGGGGGTTATCAGCCCCAGCATTTT CASSQGIGGYQPQHF
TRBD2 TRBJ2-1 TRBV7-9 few TGTGCCAGCAGCCACGTGACTAGCGGGGCAGGGAATGAGCAGTTCTTC CASSHVTSGAGNEQFF
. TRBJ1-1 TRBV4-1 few TGCGCCAGCAGCCAAGGGAGTGGGAGCGGGGGGGCCACTGAAGCTTTCTTT CASSQGSGSGGATEAFF
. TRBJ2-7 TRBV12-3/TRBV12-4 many TGTGCCAGCCAATCGGAGGGCGCTTACGAGCAGTACTTC CASQSEGAYEQYF
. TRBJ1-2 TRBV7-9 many TGTGCCAGCAGCTTTGGGTCAGCTAACTATGGCTACACCTTC CASSFGSANYGYTF
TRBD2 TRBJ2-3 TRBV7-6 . TGTGCCAGCAGCTTAGGGGGGGGATACACAGATACGCAGTATTTT CASSLGGGYTDTQYF
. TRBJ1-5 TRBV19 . TGTGCCAGTAGTATGGGTCCCAGGCAGCCCCAGCATTTT CASSMGPRQPQHF
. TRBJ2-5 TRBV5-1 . TGCGCCAGCAGCTTGGATTTGTCCCAAGAGACCCAGTACTTC CASSLDLSQETQYF
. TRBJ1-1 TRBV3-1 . TGTGCCAGCAGCCAAGATGATGTCGGGGCAGGGGTGAGGACTGAAGCTTTCTTT CASSQDDVGAGVRTEAFF
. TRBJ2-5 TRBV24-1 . TGTGCCACCAGCACCTCGGGAAGGGCCCAGTACTTC CATSTSGRAQYF
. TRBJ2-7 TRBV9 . TGTGCCAGCAGCGTAGGAACGGCATCCTACGAGCAGTACTTC CASSVGTASYEQYF
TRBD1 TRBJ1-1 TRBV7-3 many TGTGCCAGCAGCTCGACAGGGGTGATTGGAAATTCGAACACTGAAGCTTTCTTT CASSSTGVIGNSNTEAFF
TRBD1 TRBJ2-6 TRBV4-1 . TGCGCCAGCAGCCACCCGACAGGGGCTGGGGCCAACGTCCTGACTTTC CASSHPTGAGANVLTF
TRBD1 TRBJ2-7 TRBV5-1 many TGCGCCAGCAGCCCTGAACAGGGGGCGGTCGAGCAGTACTTC CASSPEQGAVEQYF
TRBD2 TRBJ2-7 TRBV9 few TGTGCCAGCAGCGGGTCCGGGACTAGGTCCTACGAGCAGTACTTC CASSGSGTRSYEQYF
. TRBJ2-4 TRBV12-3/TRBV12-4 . TGTGCCAGCAGGTCCCTCGACAGGAACATTCAGTACTTC CASRSLDRNIQYF
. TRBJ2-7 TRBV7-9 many TGTGCCAGCAGCTCCCGAAGCTCCTACGAGCAGTACTTC CASSSRSSYEQYF
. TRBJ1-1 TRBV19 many TGTGCCAGTAGTAATCGTCGGGGACCCCAGAACACTGAAGCTTTCTTT CASSNRRGPQNTEAFF
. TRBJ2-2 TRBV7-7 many TGTGCTAGCAGCTTAGCCCGGACTGGAGCCACCGGGGAGCTGTTTTTT CASSLARTGATGELFF
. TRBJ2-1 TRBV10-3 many TGTGCCATCAGTGAGGGTGGGGCCTACTCCTACAATGAGCAGTTCTTC CAISEGGAYSYNEQFF
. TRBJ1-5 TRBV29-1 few TGCAGCGTTGTTGAGGGCAATCAGCCCCAGCATTTT CSVVEGNQPQHF
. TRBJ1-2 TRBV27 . TGTGCCAGCAGTTTAGGGGCAGCAGGTGGCTACACCTTC CASSLGAAGGYTF